The 9 T cell receptor beta chains listed next were all sequenced from one sample in a study of early T cells in non-severe SARS-CoV-2 infection. TCRdb processed the 5' RACE reads anew with MiXCR; each CDR3 protein has one entry. The table lists about 26,000 distinct CDR3 sequences, 4% to 4.5% of them singletons. Material: whole blood. The source of these receptors is an adult who was a healthcare worker with PCR-confirmed SARS-CoV-2 infection or an uninfected control (not recorded which).

At least ten counts were recorded for this clonotype. The V and J genes are TRBV7-9 and TRBJ2-3; the D is unclear. The CDR3 length is 13 residues. Trimming cost V 3 bases and J 5 bases, with 9 bases left between them. In germline, CDR1 is SEHNR, CDR2 FQNEAQ (reference sequence). CDR3 loop: CASSFSSRDTQYF. The CDR3 DNA follows: TGTGCCAGCAGCTTTTCCTCGAGAGATACGCAGTATTTT.

This clonotype counts as medium-sized. The J gene is TRBJ1-1, the V gene TRBV6-2 or TRBV6-3; the D gene is possibly TRBD1 (6 bases). The CDR3 contains 13 residues. V lost 2 bases and J lost 4, with 8 bases in between. Germline CDR1 reads MNHEY; CDR2 reads SVGEGT. This CDR3 is CASSYQGTTEAFF. The CDR3 region has the DNA TGTGCCAGCAGTTACCAGGGGACCACTGAAGCTTTCTTT.

This clonotype was observed many times. This chain joins TRBV11-2 and TRBJ1-3, with D possibly TRBD1 on 5 matching bases. Germline-derived CDR1 and CDR2 are SGHAT and FQNNGV. The CDR3 is 17 residues long. V lost 0 bases to trimming and J lost 0 bases, with 12 bases between them. CDR3 coding DNA: TGTGCCAGCAGCTTAGATCCGCAGGGAAGCTCTGGAAACACCATATATTTT. Protein sequence: CASSLDPQGSSGNTIYF. Full variable domain (remainder filled in from reference TRBV11-2 and TRBJ1-3): EAGVAQSPRYKIIEKRQSVAFWCNPISGHATLYWYQQILGQGPKLLIQFQNNGVVDDSQLPKDRFSAERLKGVDSTLKIQPAKLEDSAVYLCASSLDPQGSSGNTIYFGEGSWLTVV.

This clonotype was seen at least ten times. The rearrangement joins TRBV11-3 to TRBJ2-1; 9 nucleotides align to TRBD1. The CDR3 totals 14 residues. V dropped 5 bases and J dropped 4; count of bases not matched to a gene: 3. CDR1 and CDR2 from the germline V gene are SGHNT and YENEEA. CDR3 amino acids: CASSRTGDYNEQFF. The CDR3 DNA reads as TGTGCCAGCAGCAGGACAGGGGATTACAATGAGCAGTTCTTC.

This clonotype was seen ten or more times. V gene TRBV12-3 or TRBV12-4 combines with J gene TRBJ2-7; D is uncertain. Trimming took off 5 bases at V and 3 bases at J, with 11 bases between the two ends. The CDR3 length is 13 residues. In DNA form, the CDR3 reads TGTGCCAGCAGTCTAAGCGATCTCTACGAGCAGTACTTC. Translating gives CASSLSDLYEQYF.

The CDR3 loop reads CASSPGLSSYNEQFF. CDR3 DNA sequence: TGTGCCAGCAGCCCCGGGCTGAGCTCCTACAATGAGCAGTTCTTC. The genes are TRBV6-2 or TRBV6-3 and TRBJ2-1, with D uncertain. Trimming took 6 bases from V and 0 from J, leaving 12 bases between them. The CDR3 is made up of 15 amino acids. CDR1 and CDR2 from the germline V gene are MNHEY and SVGEGT.

This clonotype was observed many times. This rearrangement joins TRBV7-7 to TRBJ2-1, with 8 positions matching TRBD2. The ends lost 1 base at V and 9 bases at J; junction bases unmatched: 11. This CDR3 contains 16 residues. Per the germline V gene, CDR1 is SSHAT and CDR2 is FNYEAQ (reference sequence). In DNA, the CDR3 is TGTGCCAGCAGCTTAGATCTCGCGGGGGGCTCCCGTGAGCAGTTCTTC. Its protein product is CASSLDLAGGSREQFF.

This clonotype has more than one count but fewer than ten. The rearrangement links TRBV2 to TRBJ2-3; D call uncertain. In germline, CDR1 is SNHLY, CDR2 FYNNEI. The CDR3 runs 12 residues. V gave up 5 bases and J gave up 0 bases, with 3 bases separating them. The CDR3 protein is CASSRSTDTQYF. In nucleotides, the CDR3 is TGTGCCAGCAGTCGGAGCACAGATACGCAGTATTTT.

Turning to this clonotype: Given a much more abundant clone one base away, this may be a read error. The rearrangement links TRBV6-2 or TRBV6-3 to TRBJ2-7, with 8 bases fitting TRBD1. CDR1 is MNHEY and CDR2 is SVGEGT in the germline V gene. The CDR3 is 12 amino acids. V trimming: 5 bases; J trimming: 3 bases; junction bases outside the gene matches: 0. Written as DNA, the CDR3 is TGTGCCAGCAGTGACAGGGGCTACGAGCAGTACTTC. As protein: CASSDRGYEQYF.